The 27 T cell receptor beta chains below come from one sample, sequenced in a study of radiotherapy plus CTLA-4 blockade in lung cancer. Produced via immunoSEQ multiplex PCR; TCRdb's table is partial and in-frame only. Among 100,000 to 150,000 clones, 78% were seen once, and the ten largest hold about 5.2%. This material consisted of peripheral blood, taken from a patient treated with radiotherapy plus ipilimumab. These receptors were taken from a human donor with non-small cell lung cancer who had a partial response to radiotherapy plus ipilimumab.

The chain links TRBV7-8 to TRBJ1-1; D is unclear. The V gene's germline CDR1 is SGHVS and CDR2 FQNEAQ. CDR3 size: 13 residues. V was trimmed by 1 base and J by 5 bases, leaving 8 bases between them. The CDR3 loop reads CASSLGGRTEAFF. The CDR3 DNA reads TGTGCCAGCAGCTTAGGAGGTAGAACTGAAGCTTTCTTT.

This clone was seen only a few times. The rearrangement joins TRBV28 to TRBJ1-5; TRBD1 aligns across 11 bases. V lost 5 bases and J lost 3; bases outside the gene matches: 9. The CDR3 sequence is 17 residues long. The germline V gene encodes CDR1 MDHEN and CDR2 SYDVKM. This CDR3 reads CASSTRTGGLFNQPQHF. The CDR3 DNA reads TGTGCCAGCAGTACCCGGACAGGGGGCCTTTTCAATCAGCCCCAGCATTTT.

In regard to this clone: The missing conserved phenylalanine or tryptophan at the end of this CDR3 makes a read error likely. The V call is TRBV15, the J call TRBJ2-7, with 8 bases identical to TRBD2. The CDR3 has 16 residues. Germline V gene lookup returns CDR1 LNHNV and CDR2 YYDKDF (reference sequence). Unmatched junction bases numbered 15, after V lost 5 bases and J lost 6 bases. The chain's CDR3 is CATSGERLARWSEQYL. The CDR3 coding sequence is TGTGCCACCAGCGGCGAAAGACTAGCGCGGTGGTCCGAGCAGTACCTC.

The chain carries TRBV9 and TRBJ2-1, with TRBD2 matching 11 bases. There are 15 residues in the CDR3. The junction had 7 bases not matched to a gene; V was cut back by 4 bases and J by 7 bases. Germline V lookup: CDR1 SGDLS, CDR2 YYNGEE. The CDR3: CASSPRASGGNEQFF. Here the CDR3 DNA reads TGTGCCAGCAGCCCCCGGGCTAGCGGGGGGAATGAGCAGTTCTTC.

The chain employs TRBV9 and TRBJ2-7; 10 nucleotides align to TRBD2. With 4 bases clipped from V and 3 bases from J, the junction kept 10 bases outside the gene matches. The germline gives CDR1 SGDLS, CDR2 YYNGEE. This CDR3 has 16 amino acids. This CDR3 reads CASSPLAGVIVYEQYF. The CDR3 bases are TGTGCCAGCAGCCCGCTAGCGGGAGTAATAGTCTACGAGCAGTACTTC.

V and J are TRBV5-5 and TRBJ2-1; tentative D call: TRBD2 (6 bases). Trimming cost V 4 bases and J 12 bases, with 17 bases left between them. There are 13 residues in the CDR3. Looked up from germline, CDR1 is SGHKS and CDR2 is YYEKEE (reference sequence). The DNA for the CDR3 is TGTGCCAGCAGCCAACCCTGGGGGGATGTGCAGTTCTTC. It translates to CASSQPWGDVQFF.

The genes are TRBV9 and TRBJ1-1; D might be TRBD1 (5 bases). Germline values: CDR1 SGDLS, CDR2 YYNGEE. V shed 2 bases and J shed 11 bases, with 16 bases lying between them. This CDR3 spans 13 amino acids. The CDR3 nucleotides are TGTGCCAGCAGCGTCGGGGGAGGTGGCAGGGCTTTCTTT. Protein sequence: CASSVGGGGRAFF.

The chain recombines TRBV28 with TRBJ1-4; TRBD1 matches 9 bases. V lost 7 bases and J lost 8; bases outside the gene matches: 8. CDR3 size: 14 residues. CDR1 is MDHEN, CDR2 SYDVKM, per germline. CDR3 loop: CASTTGGAGEKLFF. DNA for the CDR3: TGTGCCAGCACTACAGGGGGCGCGGGGGAAAAACTGTTTTTT.

The chain uses TRBV15 and TRBJ1-2; 10 nucleotides align to TRBD1. V lost 3 bases and J lost 8; bases outside the gene matches: 12. The germline CDR1 and CDR2 sequences are LNHNV and YYDKDF (reference sequence). CDR3 size: 16 residues. The CDR3 sequence: CATSSRQGARTSGYTF. In DNA, the CDR3 is TGTGCCACCAGCAGTAGACAGGGGGCGCGAACATCCGGCTACACCTTC. The full variable domain, its missing parts supplied by reference TRBV15 and TRBJ1-2, is DAMVIQNPRYQVTQFGKPVTLSCSQTLNHNVMYWYQQKSSQAPKLLFHYYDKDFNNEADTPDNFQSRRPNTSFCFLDIRSPGLGDTAMYLCATSSRQGARTSGYTFGSGTRLTVV.

CDR3 sequence (DNA): TGTGCCAGCAGTGGGGACAGGGGTACAGATACGCAGTATTTT. This sequence encodes CASSGDRGTDTQYF. The genes are TRBV2 and TRBJ2-3, with 10 bases lining up with TRBD1. The V segment lost 4 bases and the J segment 3 bases; nucleotides outside the gene matches: 1. CDR3 length: 14 amino acids. Germline CDR1 reads SNHLY; CDR2 reads FYNNEI.

The chain couples TRBV7-3 to TRBJ2-1; 9 bases agree with TRBD2. The V segment lost 0 bases and the J segment 8 bases; nucleotides outside the gene matches: 5. Germline CDR1 reads SGHTA; CDR2 reads FQGTGA. The CDR3 consists of 15 residues. This CDR3 reads CASSLTLAGSHEQFF. The CDR3, as DNA: TGTGCCAGCAGCTTAACTCTAGCGGGATCCCATGAGCAGTTCTTC.

This clone was observed a few times. This chain connects TRBV19 to TRBJ1-5; D possibly corresponds to TRBD1 (5 bases). V lost 9 bases to trimming and J lost 4 bases, with 19 bases between them. The CDR3 totals 15 residues. The V gene's germline CDR1 is LNHDA and CDR2 SQIVND (reference sequence). The CDR3 region has the DNA TGTGCCAGCGGGGGTCAAGCCCTTTCTAATCAGCCCCAGCATTTT. Translation gives CASGGQALSNQPQHF. Looking up the rest from reference TRBV19 and TRBJ1-5 gives the full variable domain: DGGITQSPKYLFRKEGQNVTLSCEQNLNHDAMYWYRQDPGQGLRLIYYSQIVNDFQKGDIAEGYSVSREKKESFPLTVTSAQKNPTAFYLCASGGQALSNQPQHFGDGTRLSIL.

This chain connects TRBV18 to TRBJ1-1; D gene ambiguous. Trimming removed 6 bases from V and 1 base from J, with 12 bases in between. CDR1 and CDR2 (germline): KGHSH, LQKENI. The CDR3 is 14 residues long. The CDR3 protein is CASSLDVKNTEAFF. CDR3 bases: TGTGCCAGCTCGCTAGACGTTAAGAACACTGAAGCTTTCTTT. Using reference TRBV18 and TRBJ1-1 for the parts outside the CDR3, the full variable domain is NAGVMQNPRHLVRRRGQEARLRCSPMKGHSHVYWYRQLPEEGLKFMVYLQKENIIDESGMPKERFSAEFPKEGPSILRIQQVVRGDSAAYFCASSLDVKNTEAFFGQGTRLTVV.

This clone occurred a few times. The chain uses TRBV28 and TRBJ2-6; D gene uncertain. CDR3 length: 16 amino acids. Germline CDR1 is MDHEN and CDR2 is SYDVKM. Trimming took off 6 bases at V and 1 base at J, with 13 bases between the two ends. The chain's CDR3 is CASRPLPRSGANVLTF. DNA of the CDR3: TGTGCCAGCAGGCCCCTCCCACGGTCTGGGGCCAACGTCCTGACTTTC.

The rearrangement links TRBV30 to TRBJ1-2; possible D gene TRBD1, 5 bases. The V gene lost 2 bases and the J gene lost 8 bases, with 9 bases spanning the gap. Germline-derived CDR1 and CDR2 are GTSNPN and SVGIG (reference sequence). The CDR3 runs to 11 residues. The CDR3 reads CAWSSSGGYTF. The CDR3 DNA sequence: TGTGCCTGGAGTTCCTCAGGGGGCTACACCTTC.

The V gene is TRBV10-3, the J gene TRBJ1-1; TRBD1 agrees at 9 bases. The CDR3 is 14 amino acids. V shed 8 bases, J shed 1 base, and the junction held 5 bases outside the gene matches. Per the germline V gene, CDR1 is ENHRY and CDR2 is SYGVKD. DNA for the CDR3: TGTGCCATCGGCATGACAGGGGGGAACACTGAAGCTTTCTTT. Its translation: CAIGMTGGNTEAFF.

This rearrangement joins TRBV18 to TRBJ2-7; a weak D match, TRBD1 (6 bases). The CDR3 contains 13 residues. Trimming stripped 2 bases from V and 5 bases from J, with 10 bases between. Germline V gene sequence: CDR1 KGHSH, CDR2 LQKENI. The CDR3 protein is CASSPNRDNEQYF. The CDR3 DNA follows: TGTGCCAGCTCACCAAATCGGGACAACGAGCAGTACTTC.

The V call is TRBV7-3, the J call TRBJ2-7; possibly TRBD1 or TRBD2 for D (5 bases each). The CDR3 covers 14 residues. Trimming took 7 bases from V and 7 from J, leaving 20 bases between them. Germline CDR1 reads SGHTA; CDR2 reads FQGTGA. CDR3: CASTPADSSGEQYV. The DNA of the CDR3 is TGTGCCAGCACCCCAGCCGACAGCTCGGGGGAGCAGTACGTC.

The genes are TRBV19 and TRBJ1-1, with 7 nucleotides matching TRBD1. This CDR3 has 14 amino acids. Germline V gene lookup returns CDR1 LNHDA and CDR2 SQIVND (reference sequence). The ends lost 6 bases at V and 2 bases at J; junction bases unmatched: 6. Here the CDR3 reads CASSLTGSNTEAFF. In DNA, the CDR3 is TGTGCCAGTAGCTTGACAGGGTCTAACACTGAAGCTTTCTTT.

The chain employs TRBV5-1 and TRBJ1-5; TRBD1 matches at 7 bases. The CDR3 consists of 14 residues. Germline-derived CDR1 and CDR2 are SGHRS and YFSETQ. The V gene end was trimmed by 3 bases and the J gene end by 6 bases; junction bases not matched to a gene: 6. CDR3 amino acids: CASSSRQGGQPQHF. In DNA, the CDR3 is TGCGCCAGCAGCTCCAGACAGGGAGGTCAGCCCCAGCATTTT.

The genes are TRBV5-1 and TRBJ2-3; D might be TRBD1 (6 bases). The CDR3 is 14 residues long. CDR1 and CDR2 (germline): SGHRS, YFSETQ. V was pared by 4 bases and J by 2 bases, with 11 bases between. CDR3 coding DNA: TGCGCCAGCAGCCATCGGGACAACACAGATACGCAGTATTTT. Amino acids: CASSHRDNTDTQYF. Full variable domain (outside the CDR3, taken from reference TRBV5-1 and TRBJ2-3): KAGVTQTPRYLIKTRGQQVTLSCSPISGHRSVSWYQQTPGQGLQFLFEYFSETQRNKGNFPGRFSGRQFSNSRSEMNVSTLELGDSALYLCASSHRDNTDTQYFGPGTRLTVL.

The CDR3 here is CASSRDNEQFF. As DNA, the CDR3 is TGTGCCAGCTCTCGAGACAATGAGCAGTTCTTC. The chain recombines TRBV6-5 with TRBJ2-1; D gene ambiguous. Trimming stripped 8 bases from V and 5 bases from J, with 7 bases between. CDR1 is MNHEY, CDR2 SVGAGI, per germline. This CDR3 spans 11 amino acids.

J is TRBJ1-2 and V is TRBV30, with 7 bases that match TRBD1. CDR3 length: 15 residues. After removal of 2 bases from V and 4 bases from J, the junction contained 10 bases not matched to a gene. Germline V lookup: CDR1 GTSNPN, CDR2 SVGIG (reference sequence). The CDR3 loop reads CAWSFPSGTVYGYTF. The CDR3 bases are TGTGCCTGGAGTTTCCCCTCCGGGACAGTCTATGGCTACACCTTC.

A few counts support this clone. The V gene is TRBV7-2, the J gene TRBJ1-1, with 8 positions matching TRBD1. J lost 4 bases, V lost 6 bases, and 4 bases had no gene match. The CDR3 totals 13 residues. Germline values: CDR1 SGHTA, CDR2 FQGNSA. This CDR3 reads CASRLTGGTEAFF. CDR3 DNA: TGTGCCAGCAGATTAACAGGGGGCACTGAAGCTTTCTTT.

V and J are TRBV7-9 and TRBJ1-1, with D possibly matching TRBD1 (6 bases). This CDR3 region has 15 residues. Trimming stripped 5 bases from V and 6 bases from J, with 19 bases between. Germline CDR1 SEHNR, CDR2 FQNEAQ (reference sequence). The CDR3 sequence: CASSPETGGSAEAFF. The CDR3 nucleotides read TGTGCCAGCAGCCCCGAGACAGGTGGGAGCGCTGAAGCTTTCTTT.

The J gene is TRBJ2-1, the V gene TRBV4-3, with unresolved D. V lost 2 bases to trimming and J lost 6 bases, with 5 bases between them. In germline, CDR1 is LGHNA, CDR2 YSLEER. This CDR3 region has 12 residues. The CDR3 DNA reads as TGCGCCAGCAGCCAATCGGTCAATGAGCAGTTCTTC. As protein: CASSQSVNEQFF.

The CDR3: CASSEARNYGYTF. As DNA, the CDR3 is TGTGCCAGCAGTGAGGCCCGTAACTATGGCTACACCTTC. The J gene is TRBJ1-2, the V gene TRBV6-5; D unclear. The length of the CDR3 is 13 residues. V gave up 5 bases and J gave up 1 base, with 8 bases separating them. Germline lookup yields CDR1 MNHEY and CDR2 SVGAGI.